Each of the 4 T cell receptor beta chains below was sequenced from the same sample in a study of post-analysis software for immune sequencing data. Overall study results and limits: Compared with controls, patients had more of about five TRBV segments, including TRBV5-6, TRBV5-1 and TRBV20-1.

TCR beta libraries were prepared from cDNA with unique molecular identifiers. TCRdb ran MiXCR on the PCR reads and lists one entry per CDR3 protein. The data show about 820,000 distinct CDR3 sequences, about 53% seen once. These receptors' antigens are unknown. The specimen was blood. The receptors shown here come from a girl aged 5-17 years with multiple sclerosis.

The chain links TRBV4-1 to TRBJ1-1, with 7 bases lining up with TRBD1. With V trimmed by 7 bases and J by 3 bases, 11 bases remained unmatched. The CDR3 is made up of 15 amino acids. Germline V CDR1 and CDR2: MGHRA, YSYEKL. CDR3 sequence reads: CASTIQGSRDTEAFF. The CDR3 DNA is TGCGCCAGCACAATACAGGGGAGTAGGGACACTGAAGCTTTCTTT.

The chain carries TRBV10-3 and TRBJ1-4; 8 nucleotides line up with TRBD1. The CDR3 loop spans 21 amino acids. Germline CDR1 ENHRY, CDR2 SYGVKD. V gave up 2 bases and J gave up 8 bases; unmatched junction bases: 25. The CDR3, as DNA: TGTGCCATCAGTGAGACACGAGTCCGTGACAGGGGCGGTCGTCTAAACGAAAAACTGTTTTTT. The encoded protein is CAISETRVRDRGGRLNEKLFF.

This clonotype was picked up a small number of times. DNA of the CDR3: TGTGCCAGCAGCCTAAGGGAAAACACCTTCAATGAGCAGTTCTTC. This translates into CASSLRENTFNEQFF. J is TRBJ2-1 and V is TRBV7-9, with D uncertain. The length of the CDR3 is 15 residues. The germline gives CDR1 SEHNR, CDR2 FQNEAQ (reference sequence). Between the trimmed V and J ends, which lost 5 bases and 6 bases, there was a span of 17 bases.

This CDR3 reads CASSLGQNSPLHF. The CDR3 nucleotides are TGTGCCAGCAGCTTAGGACAGAATTCACCCCTCCACTTT. This chain uses TRBV7-7 with TRBJ1-6, with D possibly TRBD1 on 5 matching bases. Trimming took off 1 base at V and 7 bases at J, with 5 bases between the two ends. The CDR3 is made up of 13 amino acids. CDR1 and CDR2 (germline): SSHAT, FNYEAQ (reference sequence).